Listed below are T cell receptor beta chains from one sample, sequenced in a study of T cell responses to AZD1222 COVID-19 vaccine. Sequencing was performed with immunoSEQ multiplex PCR; in TCRdb, only in-frame clones are kept and a portion is missing. The sample includes about 130,000 clones, around 87% seen only once; the top ten take about 10%. The specimen was peripheral blood, collected on day 0 of AZD1222 vaccination. All receptors come from an adult in good health. CDR3s include the opening cysteine and the closing phenylalanine or tryptophan. The order of the fields is V gene, D gene, J gene, clone size, CDR3 protein, CDR3 DNA. D genes are given only for firm matches. Expanded clones get a size class; other rows say once, few or many, or leave the size out.

TRBV7-2	.	TRBJ1-3	.	CASSHDPGNTIYF	TGTGCCAGCAGCCACGATCCTGGAAACACCATATATTTT
TRBV6-1	.	TRBJ1-5	.	CASSVSTRLSNQPQHF	TGTGCCAGCAGTGTGTCGACACGGCTTAGCAATCAGCCCCAGCATTTT
TRBV28	.	TRBJ2-1	.	CASDSSYNEQFF	TGTGCCAGCGACAGTTCCTACAATGAGCAGTTCTTC
TRBV18	.	TRBJ1-2	.	CASHDDKIYGYTF	TGTGCCAGCCACGACGACAAGATTTATGGCTACACCTTC
TRBV28	TRBD1	TRBJ2-5	.	CASTKGTGLQETQYF	TGTGCCAGCACCAAGGGGACAGGCCTCCAAGAGACCCAGTACTTC
TRBV18	TRBD1	TRBJ2-7	.	CASSANRGLSSYEQYF	TGTGCCAGCTCTGCCAACAGGGGGCTCAGCTCCTACGAGCAGTACTTC
TRBV6-5	.	TRBJ1-5	once	CASSPTAPQPQHF	TGTGCCAGCAGTCCCACGGCACCTCAGCCCCAGCATTTT
TRBV9	.	TRBJ2-7	once	CASSVGLEQYEQYF	TGTGCCAGCAGCGTAGGGCTAGAACAGTACGAGCAGTACTTC
TRBV5-8	TRBD2	TRBJ2-3	.	CASSSGGTSTDTQYF	TGTGCCAGCAGCTCGGGGGGGACTAGCACAGATACGCAGTATTTT
TRBV5-4	.	TRBJ1-6	.	CASSRGGEGGSPLHF	TGTGCCAGCAGCAGGGGTGGGGAGGGCGGTTCACCCCTCCACTTT
TRBV2	TRBD1	TRBJ1-4	.	CASRATGAATNEKLFF	TGTGCCAGCAGAGCGACAGGGGCCGCAACTAATGAAAAACTGTTTTTT
TRBV2	TRBD1	TRBJ1-1	.	CASTGGRTEAFF	TGTGCCAGCACAGGGGGCCGCACTGAAGCTTTCTTT
TRBV18	.	TRBJ2-1	.	CASSPVVDYYRAEFF	TGTGCCAGCTCACCAGTAGTGGACTACTACAGGGCGGAGTTCTTC
TRBV7-2	.	TRBJ2-7	.	CASSFGITYEQYF	TGTGCCAGCAGCTTCGGGATTACCTACGAGCAGTACTTC
TRBV3-1/TRBV3-2	TRBD1	TRBJ1-2	.	CASSDPRDSKSNYGYTF	TGTGCCAGCAGCGATCCCCGGGACAGCAAATCTAACTATGGCTACACCTTC
TRBV18	TRBD1	TRBJ2-3	once	CASSRAWTGSTDTQYF	TGTGCCAGCTCACGGGCATGGACAGGGAGCACAGATACGCAGTATTTT
TRBV28	.	TRBJ2-3	.	CASSLRHTSTDTQYF	TGTGCCAGCAGTTTAAGGCACACTAGCACAGATACGCAGTATTTT
TRBV10-3	.	TRBJ2-7	.	CAISGGARGSEQYF	TGTGCCATCAGTGGAGGGGCCCGGGGTAGCGAGCAGTACTTC
TRBV6-5	TRBD1	TRBJ1-2	.	CASTPGQGGGYTF	TGTGCCAGCACCCCGGGACAGGGGGGTGGCTACACCTTC
TRBV7-9	.	TRBJ2-1	.	CASSPVNEQFF	TGTGCCAGCAGCCCAGTAAATGAGCAGTTCTTC
TRBV5-6	.	TRBJ1-4	few	CASSLSGVNEKLFF	TGTGCCAGCAGCTTGTCAGGGGTTAATGAAAAACTGTTTTTT
TRBV19	.	TRBJ2-2	.	CASGWAHGELFF	TGTGCCAGCGGTTGGGCCCACGGGGAGCTGTTTTTT
TRBV3-1/TRBV3-2	.	TRBJ2-1	.	CASTPRPGQPNEQFF	TGTGCCAGCACCCCTCGCCCGGGGCAGCCCAATGAGCAGTTCTTC
TRBV6-1	.	TRBJ1-1	.	CASSEVQTRAFF	TGTGCCAGCAGTGAAGTCCAGACCCGAGCTTTCTTT
TRBV18	.	TRBJ2-7	.	CASSPQADHEQYF	TGTGCCAGCTCACCACAGGCAGACCACGAGCAGTACTTC
TRBV7-6	.	TRBJ2-1	.	CASSLAAVGGIRNHEQFF	TGTGCCAGCAGCTTAGCGGCGGTAGGGGGGATTAGAAACCATGAGCAGTTCTTC
TRBV2	.	TRBJ1-1	.	CASSDREGTEAFF	TGTGCCAGCAGTGACAGGGAGGGCACTGAAGCTTTCTTT
TRBV15	.	TRBJ1-6	.	CATSRGVPLTNSPLHF	TGTGCCACCAGCAGAGGGGTACCACTAACTAATTCACCCCTCCACTTT
TRBV5-1	.	TRBJ2-1	.	CASSPSGSNEQFF	TGCGCCAGCAGCCCGTCAGGTTCCAATGAGCAGTTCTTC
TRBV7-8	TRBD2	TRBJ2-7	.	CASSRGLAGVSEQYF	TGTGCCAGCAGCCGAGGACTAGCGGGAGTAAGCGAGCAGTACTTC
TRBV5-1	.	TRBJ1-4	.	CASSLNWGLGEKLFF	TGCGCCAGCAGCTTGAATTGGGGCCTTGGGGAAAAACTGTTTTTT